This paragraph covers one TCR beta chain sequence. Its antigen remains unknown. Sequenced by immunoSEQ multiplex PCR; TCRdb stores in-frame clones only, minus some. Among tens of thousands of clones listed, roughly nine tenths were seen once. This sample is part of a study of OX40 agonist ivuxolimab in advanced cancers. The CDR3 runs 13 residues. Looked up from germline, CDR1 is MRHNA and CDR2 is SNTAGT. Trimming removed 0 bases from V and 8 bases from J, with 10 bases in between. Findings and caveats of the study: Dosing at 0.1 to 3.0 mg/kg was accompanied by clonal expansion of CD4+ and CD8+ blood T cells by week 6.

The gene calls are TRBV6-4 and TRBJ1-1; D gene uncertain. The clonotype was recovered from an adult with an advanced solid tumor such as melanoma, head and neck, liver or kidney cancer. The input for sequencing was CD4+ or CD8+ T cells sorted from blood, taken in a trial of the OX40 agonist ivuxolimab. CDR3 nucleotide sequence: TGTGCCAGCAGTGACTCCCAGATGGGGGAAGCTTTCTTT. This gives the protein CASSDSQMGEAFF.